This T cell receptor beta chain was recorded in a study of shared clonotypes between healthy human individuals. General study findings and limits: Generation probability values for non-shared clonotypes were lower than those for clonotypes shared by all four donors.

In the original workflow: ImmunoSEQ output lacked quality scores and full-length reads, limiting matched filtering. The table came from immunoSEQ multiplex PCR; TCRdb's copy has only in-frame clones and leaves some out. The V and J calls and clone size were taken over from that table, and D and trimming were inferred from the DNA. The sample includes 2 million to 2.5 million clones, more than 90% of them seen just once. Note on this clone: Its antigen remains unidentified.

The germline V gene encodes CDR1 SNHLY and CDR2 FYNNEI. Trimming left V 1 base short and J 1 base short, with 11 bases between. The CDR3 has 16 amino acids. The clonotype originates from a man younger than 35 in good health. The V and J genes are TRBV2 and TRBJ1-5, with a weak D call TRBD1 (5 bases). The material sequenced was naive CD4+ T cells sorted from blood. As for subset: CD45RA+ positively selected. The CDR3 spells CASSEGAGRSNQPQHF. The CDR3 DNA reads TGTGCCAGCAGTGAAGGGGCAGGGAGGAGCAATCAGCCCCAGCATTTT.